One and the same sample provided the 21 T cell receptor beta chains below, sequenced in a study of Ad26.COV2.S vaccination and SARS-CoV-2 variants. The treatment here: over 15 received Ad26.COV2.S at low or high dose, single or two shots; 5 received placebo; per-sample allocation not given. The samples date from day 63 after the first vaccine or placebo injection. Clones were sequenced by immunoSEQ multiplex PCR, and TCRdb holds only the in-frame ones, with some missing. Among a few hundred thousand clones, about nine tenths were seen once, and the ten largest hold about 4.1%. Specimen: peripheral blood, collected in a trial of Ad26.COV2.S vaccine versus placebo. The source of these receptors is a person between 18 and 65 years old who received the Ad26.COV2.S COVID-19 vaccine or a placebo.

Regarding this clone: An end of the junction does not agree with germline; a read error may underlie this. This chain uses TRBV27 with TRBJ1-2; 8 bases are a match to TRBD1. Germline CDR1 reads MNHEY; CDR2 reads SMNVEV (reference sequence). The CDR3 is 13 amino acids. The CDR3: CASSSRSTGAKAF. CDR3 DNA sequence: TGTGCCAGCAGTTCGAGATCGACAGGGGCTAAGGCCTTC.

The chain links TRBV27 to TRBJ2-1; 12 nucleotides line up with TRBD1. V trimming: 9 bases; J trimming: 3 bases; junction bases outside the gene matches: 15. The CDR3 consists of 18 residues. Germline CDR1 and CDR2: MNHEY and SMNVEV (reference sequence). CDR3 protein: CASCRDRGPGGVYNEQFF. The CDR3 nucleotides are TGTGCCAGTTGCCGGGACAGGGGGCCAGGGGGGGTCTACAATGAGCAGTTCTTC.

This clone was recorded once. The CDR3 spells CASSFAPSGNEQFF. CDR3 nucleotides: TGCGCCAGCAGCTTCGCCCCTAGCGGAAATGAGCAGTTCTTC. The chain carries TRBV5-1 and TRBJ2-1, with 7 bases lining up with TRBD2. After removal of 2 bases from V and 7 bases from J, the junction contained 6 bases not matched to a gene. Germline V lookup: CDR1 SGHRS, CDR2 YFSETQ. The CDR3 runs 14 residues.

The chain couples TRBV4-3 to TRBJ2-3; TRBD2 matches 12 bases. V was clipped by 1 base and J by 8 bases; unmatched bases: 10. CDR3 length: 17 amino acids. Germline V gene data show CDR1 as LGHNA and CDR2 as YSLEER. CDR3 sequence: CASSQGGTSGQVGTQYF. CDR3 nucleotide sequence: TGCGCCAGCAGCCAAGGTGGGACTAGCGGGCAGGTCGGTACGCAGTATTTT.

This chain joins TRBV7-2 and TRBJ1-5; no firm D call. The CDR3 runs to 13 residues. V lost 5 bases and J lost 5, with 10 bases in between. Germline V gives CDR1 SGHTA, CDR2 FQGNSA. CDR3 in DNA: TGTGCCAGCAGCAGCCAATTTGATCAGCCCCAGCATTTT. Residues: CASSSQFDQPQHF.

The rearrangement links TRBV7-6 to TRBJ2-1; TRBD1 agrees at 7 bases. The germline V gene has CDR1 SGHVS and CDR2 FNYEAQ. The CDR3 covers 13 residues. Trimming took 5 bases from V and 8 from J; bases not matched to a gene: 6. The CDR3 DNA follows: TGTGCCAGCAGCCCCAGAGGGGGCGATGAGCAGTTCTTC. Its translation: CASSPRGGDEQFF.

The chain combines TRBV7-9 with TRBJ2-1, with 7 bases fitting TRBD2. CDR1 SEHNR and CDR2 FQNEAQ come from the germline V gene (reference sequence). The V gene end was trimmed by 4 bases and the J gene end by 2 bases; junction bases not matched to a gene: 11. The CDR3 has 17 amino acids. CDR3 nucleotide sequence: TGTGCCAGCAGCTCACCCCGTGGCGGGACTACCTACAATGAGCAGTTCTTC. Protein product: CASSSPRGGTTYNEQFF.

The genes are TRBV14 and TRBJ2-1; D remains ambiguous. Germline V CDR1 and CDR2: SGHDN, FVKESK. The CDR3 is 14 amino acids. The V end was cut by 0 bases, the J end by 9 bases, with 12 bases between. The CDR3 sequence: CASSQDLGKSEQFF. The CDR3 nucleotides are TGTGCCAGCAGCCAAGATTTGGGGAAAAGTGAGCAGTTCTTC.

J is TRBJ1-2 and V is TRBV2, with TRBD1 matching 8 bases. Trimming took 7 bases from V and 4 from J; bases not matched to a gene: 8. This CDR3 spans 14 amino acids. The V gene's germline CDR1 is SNHLY and CDR2 FYNNEI. In nucleotides, the CDR3 is TGTGCCAGCACCCCAGGGGGCCTCGCCTATGGCTACACCTTC. It codes for CASTPGGLAYGYTF.

The rearrangement links TRBV30 to TRBJ1-5; TRBD1 might be the D (6 bases). This CDR3 spans 16 amino acids. Germline CDR1 and CDR2: GTSNPN and SVGIG (reference sequence). With 0 bases removed from V and 1 base from J, the gap between germline ends came to 13 bases. For the CDR3, the DNA is TGTGCCTGGAGTGTACTGGGGGCCCCAAGCAATCAGCCCCAGCATTTT. Translation gives CAWSVLGAPSNQPQHF.

V usage is TRBV12-3 or TRBV12-4 and J usage is TRBJ2-3; D not certain. The CDR3 runs to 12 residues. V was pared by 8 bases and J by 0 bases, with 6 bases between. CDR3 nucleotide sequence: TGTGCCAGCGCCTATAGCACAGATACGCAGTATTTT. This translates into CASAYSTDTQYF.

The rearrangement links TRBV24-1 to TRBJ2-7; 8 positions agree with TRBD1. Trimming took 3 bases from V and 2 from J; bases not matched to a gene: 8. Germline values: CDR1 KGHDR, CDR2 SFDVKD. The CDR3 runs to 16 residues. The CDR3 bases are TGTGCCACCAGTGATCCCGACAGGGGACCTCCCTACGAGCAGTACTTC. Protein: CATSDPDRGPPYEQYF.

The J gene is TRBJ2-2, the V gene TRBV27, with no clear D. The CDR3 runs to 15 residues. CDR1 MNHEY and CDR2 SMNVEV come from the germline V gene (reference sequence). Trimming shortened V by 3 bases and J by 5 bases, and 13 bases separated the two germline ends. The CDR3 DNA sequence: TGTGCCAGCAGTTTTTGGCCCCCGAGAACCGGGGAGCTGTTTTTT. It is translated as CASSFWPPRTGELFF.

The DNA for the CDR3 is TGTGCCAGCAGCTTAGGTTATTACGGGGCGGAAAACATTCAGTACTTC. Translation: CASSLGYYGAENIQYF. The rearrangement links TRBV7-9 to TRBJ2-4, with D tentatively TRBD1 or TRBD2 (5 bases each). The ends were cut back, 1 base at V and 5 bases at J, with 15 bases in the middle. Germline lookup yields CDR1 SEHNR and CDR2 FQNEAQ (reference sequence). This CDR3 is 16 amino acids long.

The chain links TRBV5-1 to TRBJ2-1; 10 positions match TRBD2. CDR3 length equals 19 residues. Germline lookup yields CDR1 SGHRS and CDR2 YFSETQ. Losses at the gene ends were 4 bases for V and 0 bases for J; bases not matched to a gene: 13. CDR3: CASSQGGSGRPSSYNEQFF. The CDR3 nucleotides read TGCGCCAGCAGCCAGGGGGGTAGCGGGAGGCCCAGCTCCTACAATGAGCAGTTCTTC.

The chain uses TRBV3-1 (or the pseudogene TRBV3-2) and TRBJ2-4; D possibly corresponds to TRBD1 (6 bases). Trimming took off 4 bases at V and 2 bases at J, with 15 bases between the two ends. CDR3 length: 16 residues. Germline CDR1 LGHDT, CDR2 YNNKEL (reference sequence). The CDR3 nucleotides read TGTGCCAGCAGCCCGAGAGCACAGGGAACCAAAAACATTCAGTACTTC. It encodes CASSPRAQGTKNIQYF.

This chain links TRBV27 with TRBJ1-4; a weak D match, TRBD1 (5 bases). V gave up 5 bases and J gave up 0 bases, with 13 bases separating them. The CDR3 is made up of 16 amino acids. The V gene's germline CDR1 is MNHEY and CDR2 SMNVEV (reference sequence). Written as DNA, the CDR3 is TGTGCCAGCAGTCGACTTGGGGCGGCAACTAATGAAAAACTGTTTTTT. This sequence encodes CASSRLGAATNEKLFF.

On this clone: Lacking the conserved final phenylalanine or tryptophan, this CDR3 likely reflects a read error. It is unclear where the CDR3 begins or ends on the DNA, so no DNA is shown, and the CDR3 is as TCRdb lists it. This sequence joins TRBV7-3 and TRBJ2-7; TRBD2 is taken as the D call from the table, unchecked against the DNA. The CDR3 spans 12 residues, counting both ends. Germline CDR1 SGHTA, CDR2 FQGTGA. The CDR3: CASSSIERVGPS.

The chain is built from TRBV13 and TRBJ1-1; 7 nucleotides match TRBD1. The CDR3 runs to 14 residues. The germline V gene encodes CDR1 PRHDT and CDR2 FYEKMQ (reference sequence). Losses at the gene ends were 5 bases for V and 0 bases for J; bases not matched to a gene: 3. CDR3 residues: CASSPGTVNTEAFF. In DNA form, the CDR3 reads TGTGCCAGCAGCCCGGGGACAGTGAACACTGAAGCTTTCTTT.

This clone was observed a single time. V gene TRBV7-8 combines with J gene TRBJ2-7, with 9 positions matching TRBD1. The CDR3 loop spans 15 amino acids. The junction had 5 bases not matched to a gene; V was cut back by 3 bases and J by 2 bases. Germline CDR1 reads SGHVS; CDR2 reads FQNEAQ. This CDR3 is CASSFRTGATYEQYF. CDR3 sequence (DNA): TGTGCCAGCAGCTTTAGGACAGGGGCCACCTACGAGCAGTACTTC.

The chain couples TRBV6-5 to TRBJ1-4, with 7 bases lining up with TRBD1. Germline CDR1 reads MNHEY; CDR2 reads SVGAGI. V trimming: 2 bases; J trimming: 11 bases; junction bases outside the gene matches: 14. The CDR3 is 16 amino acids. Written as DNA, the CDR3 is TGTGCCAGCAGTTACGGTTTGGGGACAGACATGACTAAACTGTTTTTT. It encodes CASSYGLGTDMTKLFF.